The 9 T cell receptor beta chains presented below share a single source sample, sequenced in a study of T cells after yellow fever vaccination. One entry per CDR3 protein, called by TCRdb with MiXCR from the 5' RACE reads. The sample carries 450,000 to 550,000 distinct CDR3 sequences, 15% to 20% recorded once. The specimen was PBMCs, collected 15 days after the yellow fever booster vaccination. All receptors derive from a man in his thirties or forties who received the YFV17D yellow fever vaccine.

This sequence joins TRBV18 and TRBJ2-1, with unresolved D. This CDR3 is built from 13 residues. The ends were cut back, 1 base at V and 10 bases at J, with 11 bases in the middle. Germline CDR1 and CDR2: KGHSH and LQKENI. This CDR3 is CASSPLEPEEQFF. The CDR3 DNA is TGTGCCAGCTCACCACTGGAGCCCGAAGAGCAGTTCTTC.

CDR3 nucleotides: TGTGCCATCAGTGAACGAGGGGATAACTATGGCTACACCTTC. Translation: CAISERGDNYGYTF. The rearrangement joins TRBV10-3 to TRBJ1-2; tentatively, D is TRBD1 (5 bases). Germline V CDR1 and CDR2: ENHRY, SYGVKD. Trimming took off 3 bases at V and 1 base at J, with 9 bases between the two ends. The CDR3 spans 14 residues.

This clonotype appeared a few times. The genes are TRBV20-1 and TRBJ2-1; D unclear. The CDR3 extends over 20 amino acids. CDR1 DFQATT and CDR2 SNEGSKA come from the germline V gene (reference sequence). Trimming cost V 1 base and J 0 bases, with 25 bases left between them. This chain's CDR3 is CSARGSRHSDPKSSYNEQFF. The CDR3 region has the DNA TGCAGTGCTAGAGGTTCTAGGCACAGCGATCCAAAAAGCTCCTACAATGAGCAGTTCTTC.

This clonotype has more than one count but fewer than ten. This rearrangement joins TRBV7-2 to TRBJ2-4; a possible D gene is TRBD1 (6 bases). Germline V gene sequence: CDR1 SGHTA, CDR2 FQGNSA. There are 14 residues in the CDR3. Trimming shortened V by 2 bases and J by 7 bases, and 12 bases separated the two germline ends. CDR3 loop: CASSLRRGENIQYF. The CDR3 DNA follows: TGTGCCAGCAGCTTACGCAGGGGTGAGAACATTCAGTACTTC.

The sample holds many counts of this clonotype. This chain uses TRBV18 with TRBJ2-7; D is unclear. Germline CDR1 reads KGHSH; CDR2 reads LQKENI. This CDR3 has 12 amino acids. V lost 2 bases and J lost 6, with 8 bases in between. The CDR3 region has the DNA TGTGCCAGCTCACCAGGGCCCGTCGAGCAGTACTTC. This translates into CASSPGPVEQYF.

This chain connects TRBV19 to TRBJ2-1; 8 nucleotides agree with TRBD1. CDR1 is LNHDA, CDR2 SQIVND, per germline (reference sequence). V lost 4 bases, J lost 2 bases, and 4 bases stayed unmatched. This CDR3 has 15 amino acids. This CDR3 is CASSTRQGTYNEQFF. Here the CDR3 DNA reads TGTGCCAGTAGTACCCGACAGGGGACCTACAATGAGCAGTTCTTC.

This chain joins TRBV6-1 and TRBJ2-7, with 12 nucleotides matching TRBD2. The V gene's germline CDR1 is MNHNS and CDR2 SASEGT. CDR3 size: 15 residues. J gave up 0 bases and V 6 bases, and 3 bases lay outside the gene matches. CDR3 protein: CASRLTSGSSYEQYF. The CDR3 nucleotides read TGTGCCAGCAGGCTGACTAGCGGGAGCTCCTACGAGCAGTACTTC.

The chain uses TRBV5-1 and TRBJ2-7; perhaps TRBD2 as D (5 bases). The length of the CDR3 is 16 residues. Germline V gene lookup returns CDR1 SGHRS and CDR2 YFSETQ. Trimming shortened V by 0 bases and J by 0 bases, and 13 bases separated the two germline ends. The CDR3 region is CASSLESGRSSYEQYF. CDR3 nucleotide sequence: TGCGCCAGCAGCTTGGAAAGCGGTAGGAGCTCCTACGAGCAGTACTTC.

The sample holds a few counts of this clonotype. The gene calls are TRBV20-1 and TRBJ2-1, with 10 bases lining up with TRBD2. V shed 7 bases, J shed 8 bases, and the junction held 8 bases outside the gene matches. The CDR3 has 13 residues. CDR1 and CDR2 (germline): DFQATT, SNEGSKA (reference sequence). The CDR3 here is CSVQAGGKDEQFF. CDR3 in DNA: TGCAGTGTACAAGCGGGAGGGAAAGATGAGCAGTTCTTC.